Listed below are T cell receptor beta chains from one sample, sequenced in a study of T cell responses to AZD1222 COVID-19 vaccine. Sequencing used immunoSEQ multiplex PCR; TCRdb keeps in-frame clones, though not all of them. The sample consists of roughly 120,000 clones, 70% to 90% of them appearing once. The input for sequencing was peripheral blood, taken on day 0 of AZD1222 vaccination. Receptors were obtained from an adult in good health. Both conserved end residues are part of each CDR3. D genes are given only for firm matches. Clone size, where shown, is once, few, many, or a class for clones that have expanded.

V	length	J	size	D	DNA	CDR3
TRBV11-2	16	TRBJ2-1	few	TRBD1	TGTGCCAGCAGCCGGTTTTGGACAGGGGTAAACAATGAGCAGTTCTTC	CASSRFWTGVNNEQFF
TRBV2	15	TRBJ2-5	NA	TRBD2	TGTGCCAGCATATTGAGACTAGCAGACCAAGAGACCCAGTACTTC	CASILRLADQETQYF
TRBV19	14	TRBJ1-5	NA	TRBD1	TGTGCCAGTACCCACAGGGGGCTGGGTCAGCCCCAGCATTTT	CASTHRGLGQPQHF
TRBV6-5	15	TRBJ1-2	NA	TRBD1	TGTGCCAGCAGTTACTTAGGGACAGGGTCAAATGGCTACACCTTC	CASSYLGTGSNGYTF
TRBV7-2	14	TRBJ2-7	NA	NA	TGTGCCAGCAGCTTACTGGCGGGGCCCTACGAGCAGTACTTC	CASSLLAGPYEQYF
TRBV6-4	15	TRBJ1-1	NA	NA	TGTGCCAGCAGTGAAATAGCAGGGACGAACACTGAAGCTTTCTTT	CASSEIAGTNTEAFF
TRBV2	13	TRBJ1-2	NA	TRBD1	TGTGCCCTCCGGACAGGGGAGGACTATGGCTACACCTTC	CALRTGEDYGYTF
TRBV29-1	12	TRBJ1-2	NA	NA	TGCAGCGTTGAGGACCGATTCTATGGCTACACCTTC	CSVEDRFYGYTF
TRBV29-1	16	TRBJ2-5	NA	TRBD1	TGCAGCGTTGAAGGGGGACAGGGAAATTACCAAGAGACCCAGTACTTC	CSVEGGQGNYQETQYF
TRBV12-3/TRBV12-4	13	TRBJ1-1	NA	NA	TGTGCCAGCAGTTTAGCAGGGGACACTGAAGCTTTCTTT	CASSLAGDTEAFF
TRBV10-3	15	TRBJ2-2	NA	NA	TGTGCCATCAGTGAGCCACGGGACTCAACCGGGGAGCTGTTTTTT	CAISEPRDSTGELFF
TRBV7-2	13	TRBJ1-2	NA	NA	TGTGCCAGCAGTCACTGGAGTCTACAGGGCTACACCTTC	CASSHWSLQGYTF
TRBV6-1	16	TRBJ1-6	NA	NA	TGTGCCAGCAGTGAGGGGCGGAGCTCCTATAATTCACCCCTCCACTTT	CASSEGRSSYNSPLHF
TRBV5-1	14	TRBJ2-1	NA	NA	TGCGCCAGCAGCTCCCGGACCCAAGGCAATGAGCAGTTCTTC	CASSSRTQGNEQFF
TRBV9	14	TRBJ1-1	NA	NA	TGTGCCAGCAACGTGGGGGGTTTGGACACTGAAGCTTTCTTT	CASNVGGLDTEAFF
TRBV5-5	14	TRBJ1-1	NA	TRBD1	TGTGCCAGCAGTAGGGACAGGGACAACACTGAAGCTTTCTTT	CASSRDRDNTEAFF
TRBV7-8	18	TRBJ1-1	once	TRBD1	TGTGCCAGCAGCTTAGTTTCACAGGGGGCGCGAAGGAACACTGAAGCTTTCTTT	CASSLVSQGARRNTEAFF
TRBV7-3	19	TRBJ2-3	once	TRBD2	TGTGCCAGCAGCTTGGGAGGGCTAGCGGGGGGGCGAGGCACAGATACGCAGTATTTT	CASSLGGLAGGRGTDTQYF